This passage covers 2 T cell receptor beta chains from one sample sequenced in a study of shared clonotypes between healthy human individuals (dated by TCRdb to about 2020). Library preparation was by the immunoSEQ multiplex PCR assay. As stored in TCRdb, this immuneACCESS dataset retains in-frame rearrangements with V and J assigned. A fraction of the clones does not appear; measured against another copy, unresolved V genes explain less than half of the discrepancy, and the remainder lacks a known reason. This sample gives 2 million to 3 million clones in total; roughly 93% of them show up just once. Roughly 0.36% of the sample rests with the top ten. Sequences were obtained from naive CD4+ T cells from PBMCs. The sample's cell subset or site label, decoded: CD45RA+ positively selected. Source of these receptors: a young man in good health. Some clones in this sample may be carry-over from other donors' samples.

The rearrangement joins TRBV5-1 to TRBJ2-5; D not certain. Germline V gene data show CDR1 as SGHRS and CDR2 as YFSETQ. This CDR3 has 12 amino acids. Trimming took 3 bases from V and 5 from J, leaving 8 bases between them. DNA of the CDR3: TGCGCCAGCAGCTATGGAGTGGAGACCCAGTACTTC. This gives the protein CASSYGVETQYF.

The chain has TRBV6-5 and TRBJ2-5; D not certain. The closer fit of TRBJ2-7 to the DNA end suggests the J call may be wrong. The CDR3 spans 14 residues. The germline V gene has CDR1 MNHEY and CDR2 SVGAGI. The CDR3 nucleotides are TGTGCCAGCAGTTACGACCGCGGTACCTACGAGCAGTACTTC. It specifies CASSYDRGTYEQYF.